This TCR beta chain was documented in a study of cytomegalovirus exposure and HLA in healthy donors. Whole-study results and caveats: Most of the TCR beta V segments (in an earlier analysis) were productive either about 87% or about 30% of the time.

PCR employed 60 Vbeta and 13 Jbeta primers. Using immunoSEQ multiplex PCR, the repertoire was profiled, and TCRdb retains in-frame clones only, with some absent. Of under 200,000 clones listed, over 60% are singletons. As concerns this clone: What it binds is not known. The junction departs from germline at one end; a sequencing error may be responsible.

This CDR3 region has 14 residues. Germline values: CDR1 SNHLY, CDR2 FYNNEI. V usage is TRBV2 and J usage is TRBJ1-2; 9 bases agree with TRBD1. The TCR originated in a female donor in good health and CMV-seronegative. The specimen was PBMCs. The DNA for the CDR3 is TGTGCCAGCACTAGCCCCGGGACAGGGAATGGCCACACCTTC. It specifies CASTSPGTGNGHTF.